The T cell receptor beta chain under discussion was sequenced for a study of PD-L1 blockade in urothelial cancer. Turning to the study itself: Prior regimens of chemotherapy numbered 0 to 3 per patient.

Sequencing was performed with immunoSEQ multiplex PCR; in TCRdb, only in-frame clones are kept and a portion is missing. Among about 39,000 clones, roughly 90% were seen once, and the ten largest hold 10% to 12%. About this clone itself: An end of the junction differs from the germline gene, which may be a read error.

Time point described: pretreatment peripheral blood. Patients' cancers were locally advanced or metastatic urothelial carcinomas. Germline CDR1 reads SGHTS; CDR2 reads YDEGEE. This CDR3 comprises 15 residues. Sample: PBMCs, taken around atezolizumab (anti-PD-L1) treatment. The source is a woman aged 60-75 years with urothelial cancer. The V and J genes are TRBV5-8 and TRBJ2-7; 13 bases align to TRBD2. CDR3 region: CASSRSGLAGENPVF. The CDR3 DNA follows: TGTGCCAGCAGCCGTTCCGGACTAGCGGGAGAGAATCCAGTCTTC. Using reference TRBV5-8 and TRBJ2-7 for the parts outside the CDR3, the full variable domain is EAGVTQSPTHLIKTRGQQATLRCSPISGHTSVYWYQQALGLGLQFLLWYDEGEERNRGNFPPRFSGRQFPNYSSELNVNALELEDSALYLCASSRSGLAGENPVFGPGTRLTVT.